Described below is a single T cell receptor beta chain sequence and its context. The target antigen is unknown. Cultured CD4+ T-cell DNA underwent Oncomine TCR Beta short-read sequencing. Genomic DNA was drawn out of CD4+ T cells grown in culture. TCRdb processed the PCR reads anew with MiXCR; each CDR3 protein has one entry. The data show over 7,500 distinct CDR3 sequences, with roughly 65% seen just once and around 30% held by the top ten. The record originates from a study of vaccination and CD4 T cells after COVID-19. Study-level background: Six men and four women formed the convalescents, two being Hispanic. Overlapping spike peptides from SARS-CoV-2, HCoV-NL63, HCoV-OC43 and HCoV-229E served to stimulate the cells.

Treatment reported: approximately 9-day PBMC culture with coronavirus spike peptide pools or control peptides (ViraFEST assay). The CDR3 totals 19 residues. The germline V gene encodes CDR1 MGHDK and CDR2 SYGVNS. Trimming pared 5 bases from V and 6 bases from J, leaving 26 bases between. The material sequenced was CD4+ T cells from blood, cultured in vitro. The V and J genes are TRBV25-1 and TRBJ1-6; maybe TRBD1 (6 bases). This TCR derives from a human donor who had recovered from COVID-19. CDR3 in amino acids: CASSLGGHFLLLLNSPLHF. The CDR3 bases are TGTGCCAGCAGTTTGGGGGGACACTTTCTCCTTCTGCTTAATTCACCCCTCCACTTT.